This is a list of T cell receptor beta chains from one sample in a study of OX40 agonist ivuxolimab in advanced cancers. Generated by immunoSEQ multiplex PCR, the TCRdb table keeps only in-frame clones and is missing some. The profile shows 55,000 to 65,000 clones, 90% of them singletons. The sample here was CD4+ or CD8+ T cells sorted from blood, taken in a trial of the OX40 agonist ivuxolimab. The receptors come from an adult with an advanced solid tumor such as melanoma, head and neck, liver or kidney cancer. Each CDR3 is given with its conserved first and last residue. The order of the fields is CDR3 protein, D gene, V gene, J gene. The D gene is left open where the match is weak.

CSVRTGAEAFF,TRBD1,TRBV29-1,TRBJ1-1
CASSAASGGDEQYF,TRBD2,TRBV10-1,TRBJ2-7
CASGEAVSSYNEQFF,-,TRBV28,TRBJ2-1
CASSLGQTEMSLTTAALEFF,-,TRBV5-1,TRBJ2-1
CASGLETGRRTGELFF,-,TRBV12-5,TRBJ2-2
CASSLGAGANVLTF,-,TRBV5-1,TRBJ2-6
CASSTGLNTEAFF,-,TRBV18,TRBJ1-1
CAWSRFGTNTEAFF,-,TRBV30,TRBJ1-1
CATSRAGVQGNEQFF,-,TRBV15,TRBJ2-1
CASSAGPDTYYGYTF,-,TRBV9,TRBJ1-2
CASGDPRTNEKLFF,-,TRBV5-1,TRBJ1-4
CASSQGQGSSYNSPLHF,TRBD1,TRBV4-1,TRBJ1-6
CASSSLGGQGRILADTQYF,-,TRBV7-9,TRBJ2-3
CASSVAGGQDTQYF,TRBD2,TRBV6-4,TRBJ2-3
CASSLVGAGTGANVLTF,-,TRBV5-1,TRBJ2-6
CASSQDLANTEAFF,-,TRBV4-2,TRBJ1-1
CASSVVRTVNSNQPQHF,-,TRBV9,TRBJ1-5
CASSLVASNEQFF,-,TRBV28,TRBJ2-1
CASSLSAGGKRFHNEQFF,TRBD2,TRBV28,TRBJ2-1
CASSLAEPDTQYF,-,TRBV7-9,TRBJ2-3
CASSVGKVLNTEAFF,-,TRBV9,TRBJ1-1
CASSSAFFTDTQYF,-,TRBV11-2,TRBJ2-3
CASSIPGQGSDTQYF,TRBD1,TRBV19,TRBJ2-3
CASSAGTGQNEKLFF,-,TRBV2,TRBJ1-4
CASSVAASGLGTDTQYF,TRBD2,TRBV9,TRBJ2-3
CASSLRENTGELFF,-,TRBV5-1,TRBJ2-2
CASRYRDRNTEAFF,TRBD1,TRBV2,TRBJ1-1
CAISDTSISSYEQYF,-,TRBV10-3,TRBJ2-7
CASSLVGYHSYYVEQYF,-,TRBV11-2,TRBJ2-7
CASSLYPPTGDTIYF,TRBD1,TRBV28,TRBJ1-3
CASSRGGSSYNEQFF,TRBD2,TRBV7-3,TRBJ2-1
CASSEGGGYGYTF,-,TRBV6-1,TRBJ1-2
CASSSTAPNIQYF,-,TRBV6-6,TRBJ2-4
CASVRDRVRGLGNQPQHF,TRBD1,TRBV28,TRBJ1-5
CASSLELTNSEQFF,-,TRBV5-6,TRBJ2-1
CASSPGATNTGELFF,-,TRBV16,TRBJ2-2
CASSQAGTGTYGYTF,TRBD1,TRBV11-1,TRBJ1-2
CASSEGSGSNQPQHF,-,TRBV6-1,TRBJ1-5
CASSLVVEDYTF,-,TRBV7-8,TRBJ1-2
CASSTRQDPYEQYF,-,TRBV5-4,TRBJ2-7
CASSLGRASGANVLTF,-,TRBV7-6,TRBJ2-6
CASSLAGNSNQPQHF,-,TRBV5-1,TRBJ1-5
CASSQELAGTNTGELFF,TRBD2,TRBV4-1,TRBJ2-2
CASSLGQGPYEQYF,TRBD1,TRBV5-8,TRBJ2-7
CASIRDRGNTEAFF,TRBD1,TRBV7-2,TRBJ1-1
CASIDEGRREQYF,-,TRBV28,TRBJ2-7
CASRDYRGGGNQPQHF,-,TRBV19,TRBJ1-5
CARSEKTGGQPQHF,TRBD1,TRBV5-3,TRBJ1-5
CASRQRALLGETQYF,-,TRBV6-5,TRBJ2-5
CASSFRQGADGYTF,TRBD1,TRBV5-1,TRBJ1-2
CASRPDSYEQYF,-,TRBV7-9,TRBJ2-7
CASSQDSGRGVNEKLFF,TRBD1,TRBV4-3,TRBJ1-4
CASSLVKAGGHYEQFF,TRBD2,TRBV11-2,TRBJ2-1
CASSEWGLSNQPQHF,-,TRBV2,TRBJ1-5
CASSLTSGGSTDTQYF,TRBD2,TRBV5-1,TRBJ2-3